This entry describes one TCR beta chain. Antigen unknown. TCRdb's table, derived via immunoSEQ multiplex PCR, lists solely in-frame clones and lacks some. The sample has 60,000 to 70,000 clones; around 87% are singletons. This record belongs to a study of identifying expanded T cells in peripheral blood. Study-wide points: Across healthy donors, higher total template counts meant significantly greater approximately two-week count variance.

Healthy donors had no documented immune events, such as infections, while sampled. The germline V and J ends were trimmed by 3 bases and 3 bases, with 3 bases remaining between them. In germline, CDR1 is MNHEY, CDR2 SMNVEV (reference sequence). The CDR3 is 11 amino acids. This chain connects TRBV27 to TRBJ2-7; no definite D call. The sequencing input was blood. The TCR originated in a person between 18 and 70 years old in good health. CDR3 in amino acids: CASSFGYEQYF. CDR3 nucleotides: TGTGCCAGCAGTTTTGGCTACGAGCAGTACTTC.